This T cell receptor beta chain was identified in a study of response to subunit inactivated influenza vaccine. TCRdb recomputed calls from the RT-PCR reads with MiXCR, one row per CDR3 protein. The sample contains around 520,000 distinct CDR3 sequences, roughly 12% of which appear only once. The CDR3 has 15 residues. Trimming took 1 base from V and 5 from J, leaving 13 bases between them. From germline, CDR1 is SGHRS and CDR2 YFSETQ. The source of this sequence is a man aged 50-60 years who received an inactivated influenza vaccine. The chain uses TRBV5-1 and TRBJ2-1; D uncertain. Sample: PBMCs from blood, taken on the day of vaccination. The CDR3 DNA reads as TGCGCCAGCAGCTTGAGCCCAGGATCCCACAATGAGCAGTTCTTC. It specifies CASSLSPGSHNEQFF. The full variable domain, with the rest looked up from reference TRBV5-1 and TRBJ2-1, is KAGVTQTPRYLIKTRGQQVTLSCSPISGHRSVSWYQQTPGQGLQFLFEYFSETQRNKGNFPGRFSGRQFSNSRSEMNVSTLELGDSALYLCASSLSPGSHNEQFFGPGTRLTVL.